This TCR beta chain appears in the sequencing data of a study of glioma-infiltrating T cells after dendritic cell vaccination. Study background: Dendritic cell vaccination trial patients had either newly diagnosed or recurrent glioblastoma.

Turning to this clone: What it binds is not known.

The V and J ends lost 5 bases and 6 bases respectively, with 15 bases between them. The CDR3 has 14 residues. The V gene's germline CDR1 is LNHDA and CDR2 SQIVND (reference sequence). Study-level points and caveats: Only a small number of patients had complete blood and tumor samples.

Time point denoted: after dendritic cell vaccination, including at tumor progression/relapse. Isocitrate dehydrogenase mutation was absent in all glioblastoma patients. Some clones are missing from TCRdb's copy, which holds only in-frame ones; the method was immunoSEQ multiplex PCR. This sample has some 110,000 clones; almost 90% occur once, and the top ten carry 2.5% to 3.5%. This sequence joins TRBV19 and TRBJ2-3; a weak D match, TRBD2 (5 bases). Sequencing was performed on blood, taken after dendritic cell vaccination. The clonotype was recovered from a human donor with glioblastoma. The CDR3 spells CASSVRGMGDTQYF. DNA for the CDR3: TGTGCCAGTAGTGTCCGAGGGATGGGGGATACGCAGTATTTT.